This TCR beta chain is drawn from a study of T cell responses to AZD1222 COVID-19 vaccine. In the study overall: Second-dose recipients at about 4 or about 12 weeks were treated as one pooled group.

Study results and caveats: Spike-specific TCR breadth and depth were elevated following two AZD1222 doses. Donors were mostly white British, more females; clonal diversity possibly underestimated. Only six individuals given AZD1222 were seropositive at baseline.

Sequenced by immunoSEQ multiplex PCR; TCRdb stores in-frame clones only, minus some. The sample includes 95,000 to 150,000 clones, around 89% seen only once; the top ten take approximately 3.4%. Note on this clone: What it binds is unknown.

There are 14 residues in the CDR3. The germline gives CDR1 SGHTA, CDR2 FQGNSA. Trimming removed 5 bases from V and 5 bases from J, with 14 bases in between. The starting material was peripheral blood, obtained on day 0 of AZD1222 vaccination. This sequence was found in an adult in good health. The chain combines TRBV7-2 with TRBJ2-3; D may be TRBD2 (5 bases). The CDR3 nucleotides read TGTGCCAGCAGCAAAAGCCCTGGAGGAGATACGCAGTATTTT. The encoded protein is CASSKSPGGDTQYF.